This T cell receptor (beta chain) was captured by sequencing in a study of cytotoxic CD8 clonotypes in ibrutinib-treated CLL. The method was immunoSEQ multiplex PCR; TCRdb's version includes in-frame clones alone and lacks a portion of them. The sample shows some 47,000 clones, roughly three fifths of them seen only once. This clone was seen only a few times. What it binds is unknown. Points from the study as a whole: The times at which samples were taken varied between sustained-remission and progressing patients. Contraction or stability on treatment was seen for public clonotypes, which were uncommon. Baseline levels of clonality went above those of age-matched healthy donors and moved with circulating CD8+ T-cell counts.

With 3 bases removed from V and 9 bases from J, the gap between germline ends came to 13 bases. The CDR3 spans 13 residues. Germline CDR1 is SGHRS and CDR2 is YFSETQ. This specimen consisted of PBMCs, obtained after 24 months of ibrutinib treatment. This sequence was found in a human donor with chronic lymphocytic leukemia. The rearrangement links TRBV5-1 to TRBJ2-1; possibly TRBD2 for D (6 bases). In nucleotides, the CDR3 is TGCGCCAGCAGCTGGGGGTCGGGAGCTGAGCAGTTCTTC. Translation: CASSWGSGAEQFF.